This entry describes one T cell receptor (beta chain). The table came from immunoSEQ multiplex PCR; TCRdb's copy has only in-frame clones and leaves some out. This sample carries approximately 150,000 clones, around 90% of them seen once, and the ten largest clones take around 4.7%. This specimen belongs to a study of control samples from healthy donors and cancer patients. This receptor was identified in a man aged 30 to 45 in good health. The material sequenced was blood.

This chain's CDR3 is CASSYSGGVKTQYF. CDR3 coding DNA: TGTGCCAGCAGTTACAGCGGGGGAGTTAAGACCCAGTACTTC. The chain recombines TRBV6-2 or TRBV6-3 with TRBJ2-5; 8 positions match TRBD2. This CDR3 has 14 residues. Germline V gene data show CDR1 as MNHEY and CDR2 as SVGEGT. The junction had 5 bases not matched to a gene; V was cut back by 2 bases and J by 6 bases.